A single sample gave rise to the 16 T cell receptor beta chains below, sequenced in a study of a mutant IDH1 vaccine in newly diagnosed glioma (dated by TCRdb to about 2021). The library relied on the immunoSEQ multiplex PCR assay. In TCRdb, the immuneACCESS table is reduced to in-frame sequences with V and J assigned. These tables do not hold every clone; where another copy was compared, an unresolved V gene accounts for under half, and the others remain unexplained. The sample data list over 30,000 clones, and about three quarters of these were observed just once. The leading ten clones occupy more than 8.5% of the sample. In the paper's terms, the time point label means: baseline, week 1 (first vaccination visit). According to the study, the label for this sample's treatment or condition signals: pre-vaccination baseline after standard-of-care therapy. This sample comprised peripheral blood mononuclear cells (PBMCs), obtained from a glioma patient treated with radiotherapy, temozolomide or both. The origin of the receptors is a man aged 45-65 years with glioma. Some clones in this sample may be carry-over from other donors' samples.

This clone has just a few counts. This chain connects TRBV7-3 to TRBJ2-2; D unresolved. V lost 2 bases and J 1 base, leaving 5 bases between the germline ends. Germline-derived CDR1 and CDR2 are SGHTA and FQGTGA. This CDR3 has 14 amino acids. CDR3 amino acids: CASSLQLNTGELFF. The CDR3 region has the DNA TGTGCCAGCAGCTTACAGCTGAACACCGGGGAGCTGTTTTTT.

The chain combines TRBV7-8 with TRBJ1-5; D gene unclear. V lost 1 base to trimming and J lost 7 bases, with 8 bases between them. Germline V CDR1 and CDR2: SGHVS, FQNEAQ. The CDR3 totals 13 residues. For the CDR3, the DNA is TGTGCCAGCAGCTTAGGGGAAAGGCAGCCCCAGCATTTT. It is translated as CASSLGERQPQHF. The entire variable domain, with the rest obtained from reference TRBV7-8 and TRBJ1-5, is as follows: GAGVSQSPRYKVAKRGQDVALRCDPISGHVSLFWYQQALGQGPEFLTYFQNEAQLDKSGLPSDRFFAERPEGSVSTLKIQRTQQEDSAVYLCASSLGERQPQHFGDGTRLSIL.

This chain connects TRBV19 to TRBJ2-7; D uncertain. V lost 4 bases, J lost 4 bases, and 5 bases lay in between. The CDR3 sequence is 11 residues long. Germline V gene data show CDR1 as LNHDA and CDR2 as SQIVND (reference sequence). The CDR3 loop reads CASSNSYEQYF. The CDR3 DNA is TGTGCCAGTAGTAATAGTTACGAGCAGTACTTC.

The CDR3 protein is CASSPGGRGLAFF. The CDR3, as DNA: TGTGCCAGCAGCCCCGGGGGCAGGGGTTTGGCTTTCTTT. This rearrangement joins TRBV14 to TRBJ1-1; D possibly corresponds to TRBD1 (6 bases). V lost 4 bases and J lost 11, with 17 bases in between. CDR3 size: 13 residues. Germline V gene lookup returns CDR1 SGHDN and CDR2 FVKESK.

The chain uses TRBV5-6 and TRBJ2-4, with a tentative D call TRBD1 (6 bases). In germline, CDR1 is SGHDT, CDR2 YYEEEE. The length of the CDR3 is 14 residues. V lost 4 bases and J lost 6, with 14 bases in between. The CDR3 spells CASSRVRGGNIQYF. The CDR3 region has the DNA TGTGCCAGCAGCCGAGTGCGAGGGGGAAACATTCAGTACTTC.

CDR3 DNA: TGTGCCAGCAGCTTAGTGGACGACGTTGGTAGTGAAAAACTGTTTTTT. Its protein is CASSLVDDVGSEKLFF. The rearrangement uses TRBV7-2 and TRBJ1-4; D not certain. Germline CDR1 and CDR2: SGHTA and FQGNSA. This CDR3 region has 16 residues. V lost 1 base, J lost 7 bases, and 16 bases lay in between.

The chain uses TRBV5-5 and TRBJ2-7; possible D gene TRBD1, 5 bases. The CDR3 totals 16 residues. Germline CDR1 SGHKS, CDR2 YYEKEE (reference sequence). V gave up 4 bases and J gave up 5 bases, with 22 bases separating them. The CDR3 region is CASSPGLGRDVDEQYF. DNA for the CDR3: TGTGCCAGCAGCCCGGGCCTTGGCAGGGATGTGGACGAGCAGTACTTC.

This clone was counted a few times. The chain combines TRBV9 with TRBJ2-3; a weak D match, TRBD2 (5 bases). Trimming stripped 0 bases from V and 2 bases from J, with 10 bases between. This CDR3 is 15 amino acids long. The germline V gene encodes CDR1 SGDLS and CDR2 YYNGEE. The CDR3 region is CASSVEGDITDTQYF. DNA for the CDR3: TGTGCCAGCAGCGTAGAGGGAGATATCACAGATACGCAGTATTTT. Together with reference TRBV9 and TRBJ2-3, the CDR3 gives the full variable domain: DSGVTQTPKHLITATGQRVTLRCSPRSGDLSVYWYQQSLDQGLQFLIQYYNGEERAKGNILERFSAQQFPDLHSELNLSSLELGDSALYFCASSVEGDITDTQYFGPGTRLTVL.

This chain links TRBV28 with TRBJ1-3; 7 nucleotides line up with TRBD1. The CDR3 sequence is 15 residues long. Trimming removed 6 bases from V and 0 bases from J; junction bases left unmatched: 5. The germline V gene encodes CDR1 MDHEN and CDR2 SYDVKM. The CDR3 region is CASRSGQPSGNTIYF. The CDR3 coding sequence is TGTGCCAGCAGATCGGGACAGCCCTCTGGAAACACCATATATTTT.

This chain links TRBV2 with TRBJ2-3, with D hard to call. This CDR3 comprises 11 residues. With 2 bases removed from V and 5 bases from J, the gap between germline ends came to 2 bases. Germline V gene lookup returns CDR1 SNHLY and CDR2 FYNNEI. In DNA form, the CDR3 reads TGTGCCAGCAGTGAAATAGATACGCAGTATTTT. This sequence encodes CASSEIDTQYF.

The chain has TRBV29-1 and TRBJ2-7; D perhaps matches TRBD2 (6 bases). Germline CDR1 SQVTM, CDR2 ANQGSEA. With 4 bases removed from V and 3 bases from J, the gap between germline ends came to 7 bases. This CDR3 is built from 11 residues. As DNA, the CDR3 is TGCAGCGTTGCGGGGGACTACGAGCAGTACTTC. Its translation is CSVAGDYEQYF.

The chain links TRBV27 to TRBJ2-1, with D perhaps matching TRBD2 (6 bases). With 0 bases removed from V and 7 bases from J, the gap between germline ends came to 7 bases. This CDR3 comprises 13 residues. The V gene's germline CDR1 is MNHEY and CDR2 SMNVEV (reference sequence). As DNA, the CDR3 is TGTGCCAGCAGTTTATCGGCGGGGAATGAGCAGTTCTTC. This translates into CASSLSAGNEQFF.

The chain has TRBV6-6 and TRBJ2-7, with 10 nucleotides matching TRBD1. The germline V gene has CDR1 MNHNY and CDR2 SVGAGI (reference sequence). With 6 bases clipped from V and 7 bases from J, the junction kept 3 bases outside the gene matches. The CDR3 spans 12 residues. In nucleotides, the CDR3 is TGTGCCAGCAGGACAGGGGGCGAGGAGCAGTACTTC. Its protein product is CASRTGGEEQYF.

The J gene is TRBJ2-1, the V gene TRBV19; 12 positions match TRBD2. CDR3 size: 15 residues. V shed 3 bases and J 10 bases; nucleotides not matched to a gene: 7. From germline, CDR1 is LNHDA and CDR2 SQIVND (reference sequence). Here the CDR3 reads CASSITGLAGREQFF. The CDR3 DNA reads TGTGCCAGTAGTATCACCGGACTAGCGGGGCGGGAGCAGTTCTTC.

The rearrangement joins TRBV28 to TRBJ1-5; a weak D match, TRBD1 (5 bases). The CDR3 runs to 16 residues. V was trimmed by 4 bases and J by 11 bases, leaving 24 bases between them. Germline assignment: CDR1 MDHEN and CDR2 SYDVKM. The CDR3 is CASSSRQGRFDEAQHF. In nucleotides, the CDR3 is TGTGCCAGCAGTTCACGCCAGGGTAGGTTCGATGAAGCCCAGCATTTT.

The chain has TRBV5-8 and TRBJ1-2, with a possible D match to TRBD1 (5 bases). This CDR3 has 13 residues. Per germline, CDR1 SGHTS and CDR2 YDEGEE. The germline V and J ends were trimmed by 2 bases and 4 bases, with 9 bases remaining between them. The CDR3 here is CASSLAGRYGYTF. The CDR3 DNA follows: TGTGCCAGCAGCTTAGCAGGGCGCTATGGCTACACCTTC.